A selection of T cell receptor beta chains follows, all from one sample in a study of T cells in Graves' hyperthyroidism and ophthalmopathy. MiXCR was run by TCRdb on the multiplex PCR reads, yielding one entry per CDR3 protein. The sample shows a few hundred thousand distinct CDR3 sequences, 15% to 20% of them seen only once. The specimen was blood. The receptors derive from a woman aged 25 to 45 with Graves' ophthalmopathy. CDR3s include the opening cysteine and the closing phenylalanine or tryptophan. The order of the fields is J gene, D gene, clone size, V gene, CDR3 DNA, CDR3 protein. The D gene is left open where the match is weak. Expanded clones get a size class; other rows say once, few or many, or leave the size out.

j_call: TRBJ2-2
d_call: TRBD2
clone_size: .
v_call: TRBV18
cdr3_nt: TGTGCCAGCGGGCGACTAGCGGGAGTGACCGGGGAGCTGTTTTTT
cdr3_aa: CASGRLAGVTGELFF

j_call: TRBJ1-5
d_call: .
clone_size: few
v_call: TRBV6-2/TRBV6-3
cdr3_nt: TGTGCCAGCAGTTACGAGAGACAGCATAGCAATCAGCCCCAGCATTTT
cdr3_aa: CASSYERQHSNQPQHF

j_call: TRBJ2-5
d_call: TRBD2
clone_size: .
v_call: TRBV4-3
cdr3_nt: TGCGCCAGCAGCCAAGTCACGGGAGGTCGGGAGACCCAGTACTTC
cdr3_aa: CASSQVTGGRETQYF

j_call: TRBJ2-2
d_call: .
clone_size: .
v_call: TRBV11-2
cdr3_nt: TGTGCCGGCAGCCCCCTCTCTGGCGGGAACACCGGGGAGCTGTTTTTT
cdr3_aa: CAGSPLSGGNTGELFF

j_call: TRBJ1-4
d_call: .
clone_size: few
v_call: TRBV30
cdr3_nt: TGTGCCTGTCCTGGAGGGGTCGGGGGTGAAAAACTGTTTTTT
cdr3_aa: CACPGGVGGEKLFF

j_call: TRBJ2-7
d_call: TRBD2
clone_size: many
v_call: TRBV28
cdr3_nt: TGTGCCAGCAGTTCCAGGACTAGCGGATTATACGAGCAGTACTTC
cdr3_aa: CASSSRTSGLYEQYF

j_call: TRBJ2-2
d_call: TRBD2
clone_size: .
v_call: TRBV6-5
cdr3_nt: TGTGCCAGCAGTTACTCGGGCGGGAGGGCCAACACCGGGGAGCTGTTTTTT
cdr3_aa: CASSYSGGRANTGELFF

j_call: TRBJ1-2
d_call: .
clone_size: many
v_call: TRBV13
cdr3_nt: TGTGCCAGCGGTCTTGGCAGGCACCCTAACTATGGCTACACCTTC
cdr3_aa: CASGLGRHPNYGYTF

j_call: TRBJ2-7
d_call: .
clone_size: few
v_call: TRBV4-2
cdr3_nt: TGTGCCAGCAGCCAAGATGACGGCTCCATAACCTACGAGCAGTACTTC
cdr3_aa: CASSQDDGSITYEQYF

j_call: TRBJ1-1
d_call: TRBD1
clone_size: .
v_call: TRBV5-1
cdr3_nt: TGCGCCAGCAGCTTGTCGGGACAGGGGTTCACTGAAGCTTTCTTT
cdr3_aa: CASSLSGQGFTEAFF

j_call: TRBJ2-1
d_call: .
clone_size: .
v_call: TRBV5-1
cdr3_nt: TGCGCCAGCAGCCGACAGGTTAATGAGCAGTTCTTC
cdr3_aa: CASSRQVNEQFF

j_call: TRBJ2-1
d_call: TRBD2
clone_size: few
v_call: TRBV7-2
cdr3_nt: TGTGCCAGCAGCTTATCCGGAGCGGGAGAGGACTCATTCGTGCAGTTCTTC
cdr3_aa: CASSLSGAGEDSFVQFF

j_call: TRBJ1-4
d_call: .
clone_size: .
v_call: TRBV27
cdr3_nt: TGTGCCAGCAGTTCCGCCTACGGACAGCCTGGTAATGAAAAACTGTTTTTT
cdr3_aa: CASSSAYGQPGNEKLFF

j_call: TRBJ2-3
d_call: TRBD2
clone_size: many
v_call: TRBV20-1
cdr3_nt: TGCAGTGCTAGAACACTAGCGGGAGTAAAAGATACGCAGTATTTT
cdr3_aa: CSARTLAGVKDTQYF

j_call: TRBJ2-5
d_call: TRBD2
clone_size: many
v_call: TRBV20-1
cdr3_nt: TGCAGTGCTAGGGCTAGCGGGAGAACGACCCAGTACTTC
cdr3_aa: CSARASGRTTQYF

j_call: TRBJ2-1
d_call: TRBD1
clone_size: many
v_call: TRBV18
cdr3_nt: TGTGCCAGCTCACCGGCCGGGACAGTTTTCTACAATGAGCAGTTCTTC
cdr3_aa: CASSPAGTVFYNEQFF

j_call: TRBJ2-5
d_call: .
clone_size: .
v_call: TRBV20-1
cdr3_nt: TGCAGTGCTAGAGAGCCTGCTGGGATTTCAGAGACCCAGTACTTC
cdr3_aa: CSAREPAGISETQYF

j_call: TRBJ2-5
d_call: TRBD2
clone_size: few
v_call: TRBV20-1
cdr3_nt: TGCAGTGCTTCCCAGACTAGCGGGAGTAAGACCCAGTACTTC
cdr3_aa: CSASQTSGSKTQYF

j_call: TRBJ2-2
d_call: TRBD1
clone_size: many
v_call: TRBV2
cdr3_nt: TGTGCCAGCAGTGAGCAAGGACAGGGGTTTCCTGGGGAGCTGTTTTTT
cdr3_aa: CASSEQGQGFPGELFF

j_call: TRBJ1-2
d_call: .
clone_size: few
v_call: TRBV30
cdr3_nt: TGTGCCTGGGGGTACCTCTTAGGAAATGGCTACACCTTC
cdr3_aa: CAWGYLLGNGYTF

j_call: TRBJ1-6
d_call: .
clone_size: few
v_call: TRBV6-5
cdr3_nt: TGTGCCAGCAGTTACTCGAGGGGGTCACTGGGTTCACCCCTCCACTTT
cdr3_aa: CASSYSRGSLGSPLHF

j_call: TRBJ2-3
d_call: .
clone_size: few
v_call: TRBV5-6
cdr3_nt: TGTGCCAGCAGCCGAAGAGGACACCCCTGGGATACGCAGTATTTT
cdr3_aa: CASSRRGHPWDTQYF

j_call: TRBJ2-1
d_call: TRBD2
clone_size: .
v_call: TRBV20-1
cdr3_nt: TGCAGTGCCAACCGACTAGCGGGTAGCCGAGTGAATGAGCAGTTCTTC
cdr3_aa: CSANRLAGSRVNEQFF

j_call: TRBJ2-1
d_call: .
clone_size: few
v_call: TRBV25-1
cdr3_nt: TGTGCCAGCAGTCCCCCCTTTTCGATGAGCTCCTACAATGAGCAGTTCTTC
cdr3_aa: CASSPPFSMSSYNEQFF

j_call: TRBJ2-3
d_call: TRBD2
clone_size: .
v_call: TRBV10-2
cdr3_nt: TGCGCCAGCAGCGACCCCAGCGGGAGACTCACAGATACGCAGTATTTT
cdr3_aa: CASSDPSGRLTDTQYF

j_call: TRBJ2-2
d_call: .
clone_size: .
v_call: TRBV5-1
cdr3_nt: TGCGCCAGCAGCTTGGCGCGAGTGACCGGGGAGCTGTCTTTT
cdr3_aa: CASSLARVTGELSF

j_call: TRBJ1-1
d_call: .
clone_size: many
v_call: TRBV3-1
cdr3_nt: TGTGCCAGCAGCCCCTTGGGGAGGCGCACTGAAGCTTTCTTT
cdr3_aa: CASSPLGRRTEAFF

j_call: TRBJ2-5
d_call: .
clone_size: many
v_call: TRBV20-1
cdr3_nt: TGCAGTGCCCGGACCTCGGGGGAGACCCAGTACTTC
cdr3_aa: CSARTSGETQYF

j_call: TRBJ2-2
d_call: TRBD1
clone_size: many
v_call: TRBV28
cdr3_nt: TGTGCCAGCAGGAGACAGGGATACACCGGGGAGCTGTTTTTT
cdr3_aa: CASRRQGYTGELFF

j_call: TRBJ2-6
d_call: .
clone_size: .
v_call: TRBV4-3
cdr3_nt: TGCGCCAGCAGCCAGGAGCGACACTTCTCTGGGGCCAACGTCCTGACTTTC
cdr3_aa: CASSQERHFSGANVLTF

j_call: TRBJ1-1
d_call: TRBD1
clone_size: many
v_call: TRBV28
cdr3_nt: TGTGCCAGCAGTTTTAACCGGGACAGGGGGGCTTTCTTT
cdr3_aa: CASSFNRDRGAFF

j_call: TRBJ1-2
d_call: .
clone_size: many
v_call: TRBV27
cdr3_nt: TGTGCCAGCGCCCCTGGGGGGGACTATGGCTACACCTTC
cdr3_aa: CASAPGGDYGYTF

j_call: TRBJ2-1
d_call: .
clone_size: many
v_call: TRBV29-1
cdr3_nt: TGCAGCGTCACCCCGGGGGTAAATGAGCAGTTCTTC
cdr3_aa: CSVTPGVNEQFF

j_call: TRBJ2-1
d_call: TRBD2
clone_size: .
v_call: TRBV6-2/TRBV6-3
cdr3_nt: TGTGCCAGCAGTTGGGGGACTAGCTCGGACAATGAGCAGTTCTTC
cdr3_aa: CASSWGTSSDNEQFF

j_call: TRBJ2-7
d_call: .
clone_size: many
v_call: TRBV28
cdr3_nt: TGTGCCACCGAGGTCCAGGGGACCTACGAGCAGTACTTC
cdr3_aa: CATEVQGTYEQYF

j_call: TRBJ1-2
d_call: .
clone_size: many
v_call: TRBV28
cdr3_nt: TGTGCCAGCAGTGGGGGACGATCGGGCTACACCTTC
cdr3_aa: CASSGGRSGYTF

j_call: TRBJ1-1
d_call: .
clone_size: many
v_call: TRBV3-1
cdr3_nt: TGTGCCAGCAGCCAAGGCGAGCAGAAAGCTTTCTTT
cdr3_aa: CASSQGEQKAFF

j_call: TRBJ1-4
d_call: .
clone_size: .
v_call: TRBV20-1
cdr3_nt: TGCAGTGCTAGTAGGGCGGATACAACTAATGAAAAACTGTTTTTT
cdr3_aa: CSASRADTTNEKLFF

j_call: TRBJ2-1
d_call: TRBD2
clone_size: .
v_call: TRBV7-2
cdr3_nt: TGTGCCAGCAGCTTAAGGTTGGGGCGACTAGCGGGAGTAGTAGATGAGCAGTTCTTC
cdr3_aa: CASSLRLGRLAGVVDEQFF

j_call: TRBJ2-7
d_call: .
clone_size: many
v_call: TRBV6-2/TRBV6-3
cdr3_nt: TGTGCCAGCAGTCCACAGGGACCTAAGCAGTACTTC
cdr3_aa: CASSPQGPKQYF

j_call: TRBJ1-3
d_call: .
clone_size: .
v_call: TRBV20-1
cdr3_nt: TGCAGTGCACAGGCCGTTGGAAACACCATATATTTT
cdr3_aa: CSAQAVGNTIYF

j_call: TRBJ2-5
d_call: .
clone_size: few
v_call: TRBV10-3
cdr3_nt: TGTGCCATCAGTGAGGGGGGCGAGACCCAGTACTTC
cdr3_aa: CAISEGGETQYF

j_call: TRBJ1-2
d_call: TRBD1
clone_size: many
v_call: TRBV11-2
cdr3_nt: TGTGCCAGCAGCTCGGGTACAGGGGCATATGGCTACACCTTC
cdr3_aa: CASSSGTGAYGYTF

j_call: TRBJ2-3
d_call: .
clone_size: .
v_call: TRBV9
cdr3_nt: TGTGCCCGCAGCGTGCAGTTAACTAGCACAGATACGCAGTATTTT
cdr3_aa: CARSVQLTSTDTQYF

j_call: TRBJ2-7
d_call: .
clone_size: few
v_call: TRBV3-2
cdr3_nt: TGTGCCAGCCTACCCAGCTCCTACGAGCAGTACTTC
cdr3_aa: CASLPSSYEQYF

j_call: TRBJ2-1
d_call: TRBD2
clone_size: few
v_call: TRBV24-1
cdr3_nt: TGTGCCACCAGTGATTCGGGCGGGAGAAGGGTTGATGAGCAGTTCTTC
cdr3_aa: CATSDSGGRRVDEQFF

j_call: TRBJ2-5
d_call: .
clone_size: .
v_call: TRBV19
cdr3_nt: TGTGCCAGTAGTATAAAGCGGGACAACCGAGAGACCCAGTACTTC
cdr3_aa: CASSIKRDNRETQYF

j_call: TRBJ2-3
d_call: TRBD2
clone_size: few
v_call: TRBV6-2/TRBV6-3
cdr3_nt: TGTGCCAGCAGTTACTCTAGCGGGAGGGCCCAAGATACGCAGTATTTT
cdr3_aa: CASSYSSGRAQDTQYF

j_call: TRBJ2-3
d_call: .
clone_size: .
v_call: TRBV3-1
cdr3_nt: TGTGTCAGCAGCCAAGATCGAGCAGATACGCAGTATTTT
cdr3_aa: CVSSQDRADTQYF

j_call: TRBJ2-2
d_call: .
clone_size: few
v_call: TRBV3-1
cdr3_nt: TGTGCCAGCAGCCAAGTAAAGGGGTTCGGGGAGCTGTTTTTT
cdr3_aa: CASSQVKGFGELFF

j_call: TRBJ1-1
d_call: .
clone_size: few
v_call: TRBV24-1
cdr3_nt: TGTGCCACCAGTGCGGGAAGGAACACTGAAGCTTTCTTT
cdr3_aa: CATSAGRNTEAFF

j_call: TRBJ2-2
d_call: TRBD2
clone_size: few
v_call: TRBV7-8
cdr3_nt: TGTGCCAGCAGCTTACGGGAGCGGGACCACACCGGGGAGCTGTTTTTT
cdr3_aa: CASSLRERDHTGELFF

j_call: TRBJ2-1
d_call: .
clone_size: .
v_call: TRBV18
cdr3_nt: TGTGCCAGCTCACCAGAGGGGATGTATGAGCAGTTCTTC
cdr3_aa: CASSPEGMYEQFF

j_call: TRBJ1-2
d_call: .
clone_size: .
v_call: TRBV5-1
cdr3_nt: TGCGCCAGCAGCTTGGAAGGAGGTCCAGACTATGGCTACACCTTC
cdr3_aa: CASSLEGGPDYGYTF

j_call: TRBJ2-1
d_call: TRBD2
clone_size: few
v_call: TRBV7-2
cdr3_nt: TGTGCCAGCAGCTTAGGGGCGGGAGGGGCTGGTGAGCAGTTCTTC
cdr3_aa: CASSLGAGGAGEQFF

j_call: TRBJ1-5
d_call: .
clone_size: .
v_call: TRBV6-2/TRBV6-3
cdr3_nt: TGTGCCAGCAGTTACGGGCAGGGCGACCAGCCCCAGCATTTT
cdr3_aa: CASSYGQGDQPQHF

j_call: TRBJ1-2
d_call: .
clone_size: few
v_call: TRBV5-6
cdr3_nt: TGTGCCAGCAGCTTTTCGACCTCCGGATGGGGCTATGGCTACACCTTC
cdr3_aa: CASSFSTSGWGYGYTF